This T cell receptor (beta chain) was recovered during a study of blood T cells in healthy people across ages. With a J-beta primer mix and a sample-barcoded 5' primer, a second PCR ran about 7 to 12 cycles. Via MiXCR, TCRdb re-called the 5' RACE reads, giving one row per CDR3 protein. Here the sample spans about 1.7 million distinct CDR3 sequences, 28% being singletons. The CDR3 loop spans 16 amino acids. Germline lookup yields CDR1 SNHLY and CDR2 FYNNEI. Germline trimming cut 7 bases from V and 9 bases from J; bases unmatched to any gene: 16. The gene calls are TRBV2 and TRBJ2-7; 12 nucleotides align to TRBD1. Material: blood. The clonotype comes from a woman aged 25 to 39 in good health. CDR3: CASKTIRDRGLEGQYF. CDR3 DNA: TGTGCCAGCAAAACAATCCGGGACAGGGGGCTAGAAGGGCAGTACTTC.